This T cell receptor beta chain derives from a study of blood T cell repertoires in COVID-19. Germline CDR1 and CDR2: KGHSH and LQKENI. The CDR3 is 13 amino acids. V was cut by 6 bases and J by 4 bases, with 10 bases left in between. The authors' processing: Counts of nucleated cells, estimated from reference gene primer amplification, were obtained. Sequencing was performed with immunoSEQ multiplex PCR; in TCRdb, only in-frame clones are kept and a portion is missing. That table gives V, J and clone size, and the DNA gave D and trimming. The profile shows 70,000 to 100,000 clones, approximately 88% of them singletons. There are a few counts of this clone.

The sequenced material came from peripheral blood. The receptor was derived from a human donor in a cohort sampled during active COVID-19. The chain joins TRBV18 to TRBJ2-1, with TRBD2 as a possible D gene (6 bases). CDR3 bases: TGTGCCAGCTCTAGCGGCCTTTACAATGAGCAGTTCTTC. Protein sequence: CASSSGLYNEQFF.